The next 19 T cell receptor beta chains were all read from a single sample in a study of T cells after yellow fever vaccination. TCRdb recomputed calls from the 5' RACE reads with MiXCR, one row per CDR3 protein. Of nearly 70,000 distinct CDR3 sequences in the sample, 5% to 8% were seen once. Sequenced here: CD8+ T cells sorted from PBMCs, sampled around 45 days after the first yellow fever vaccination. The receptors originated from a man between 18 and 35 years old who received the YFV17D yellow fever vaccine.

This clonotype was seen a few times. The chain uses TRBV12-3 or TRBV12-4 and TRBJ2-1; 7 bases match TRBD2. V was clipped by 2 bases and J by 9 bases; unmatched bases: 10. The CDR3 runs to 15 residues. The DNA for the CDR3 is TGTGCCAGCAGTTTAATGGGGGGGGGTATTGGTGAGCAGTTCTTC. Translated: CASSLMGGGIGEQFF.

This clonotype was picked up many times. The CDR3 loop is CASLPRPSSYEQYF. CDR3 nucleotides: TGCGCCAGCTTACCCCGGCCTAGCTCCTACGAGCAGTACTTC. The chain links TRBV23-1 to TRBJ2-7; D gene uncertain. TRBV23-1 is flagged as an ORF with uncertain function. The CDR3 is 14 residues long. The V gene lost 8 bases and the J gene lost 0 bases, with 14 bases spanning the gap.

This clonotype was detected many times. This rearrangement joins TRBV29-1 to TRBJ2-2; the D call may be TRBD1 or TRBD2 (5 bases each). This CDR3 is 12 amino acids long. Trimming shortened V by 3 bases and J by 5 bases, and 7 bases separated the two germline ends. Germline V gene data show CDR1 as SQVTM and CDR2 as ANQGSEA. CDR3 DNA: TGCAGCGTTGAGGGGGTTACCGGGGAGCTGTTTTTT. Its translation: CSVEGVTGELFF.

Concerning this clonotype itself: A much larger clone sits a single nucleotide away, making a read error possible. Since the CDR3 does not end with the conserved phenylalanine or tryptophan, this likely comes from a read error. The chain uses TRBV9 and TRBJ2-3, with D possibly called TRBD1 or TRBD2 (6 bases each). This CDR3 region has 13 residues. Per germline, CDR1 SGDLS and CDR2 YYNGEE. Trimming took off 4 bases at V and 5 bases at J, with 11 bases between the two ends. This CDR3 reads CASSPRGQDTQYS. The CDR3 DNA sequence: TGTGCCAGCAGCCCCCGGGGGCAAGATACGCAGTATTCT.

This clonotype was recorded many times. The chain couples TRBV2 to TRBJ2-1, with 11 bases aligning to TRBD2. Germline-derived CDR1 and CDR2 are SNHLY and FYNNEI. The CDR3 has 14 residues. V shed 3 bases and J 6 bases; nucleotides not matched to a gene: 1. CDR3: CASSEGTSGNEQFF. The CDR3 region has the DNA TGTGCCAGCAGTGAGGGGACTAGCGGCAATGAGCAGTTCTTC.

This chain connects TRBV4-2 to TRBJ2-7; 11 nucleotides align to TRBD2. There are 17 residues in the CDR3. Germline V lookup: CDR1 LGHNA, CDR2 YNFKEQ. V lost 4 bases and J lost 5; bases outside the gene matches: 13. The DNA of the CDR3 is TGTGCCAGCAGCCGGCTGACGGGACTAGCGGCCAGTAACGAGCAGTACTTC. Encoded protein: CASSRLTGLAASNEQYF.

The gene calls are TRBV7-9 and TRBJ1-2; D is ambiguous. With 5 bases removed from V and 4 bases from J, the gap between germline ends came to 8 bases. The CDR3 length is 12 residues. Germline CDR1 and CDR2: SEHNR and FQNEAQ (reference sequence). The CDR3 bases are TGTGCCAGCAGCCCCCACCTCTATGGCTACACCTTC. This translates into CASSPHLYGYTF.

This clonotype is judged medium-sized. CDR3 nucleotide sequence: TGTGCCATCAGTGACGGCGGACAAGAGACCCAGTACTTC. This codes for CAISDGGQETQYF. This chain joins TRBV10-3 and TRBJ2-5, with unresolved D. The V gene's germline CDR1 is ENHRY and CDR2 SYGVKD. The CDR3 extends over 13 amino acids. Trimming took 3 bases from V and 2 from J, leaving 7 bases between them.

This clonotype was detected ten times or more. The chain recombines TRBV12-3 or TRBV12-4 with TRBJ2-7, with TRBD1 matching 8 bases. The V gene end was trimmed by 5 bases and the J gene end by 2 bases; junction bases not matched to a gene: 5. The CDR3 spans 14 residues. In nucleotides, the CDR3 is TGTGCCAGCAGTCCGGGACAGGTTACCTACGAGCAGTACTTC. Translation: CASSPGQVTYEQYF.

This clonotype was found once. This may be a read error: a much more frequent sequence differs by one nucleotide. This chain joins TRBV6-1 and TRBJ2-1; D is possibly TRBD1 (6 bases). V lost 7 bases, J lost 6 bases, and 16 bases lay in between. The CDR3 length is 14 residues. Germline V CDR1 and CDR2: MNHNS, SASEGT. This chain's CDR3 is CASTGQRAVNEQFF. The CDR3 DNA follows: TGTGCCAGCACTGGACAGAGGGCCGTCAATGAGCAGTTCTTC.

This clonotype was detected ten times or more. The genes are TRBV10-3 and TRBJ2-1, with D unresolved. CDR3 length: 15 residues. The V end was cut by 3 bases, the J end by 5 bases, with 14 bases between. CDR1 and CDR2 from the germline V gene are ENHRY and SYGVKD. In nucleotides, the CDR3 is TGTGCCATCAGTGATTTTCCAGACGAGAACAATGAGCAGTTCTTC. Translated: CAISDFPDENNEQFF.

The chain is built from TRBV24-1 and TRBJ1-5; the match to TRBD1 covers 8 bases. Germline assignment: CDR1 KGHDR and CDR2 SFDVKD. The CDR3 covers 16 residues. Trimming removed 6 bases from V and 5 bases from J; junction bases left unmatched: 11. CDR3 nucleotides: TGTGCCACCAGTCGTGCACGCCAGGGGGCTTATCAGCCCCAGCATTTT. Protein sequence: CATSRARQGAYQPQHF.

This clonotype was seen a few times. This CDR3 is CAISESLDRQSPYEQYV. The CDR3 DNA sequence: TGTGCCATCAGTGAGAGTCTGGACAGGCAATCCCCCTACGAGCAGTACGTC. This chain uses TRBV10-3 with TRBJ2-7, with 7 positions matching TRBD1. The germline V gene encodes CDR1 ENHRY and CDR2 SYGVKD. V trimming: 2 bases; J trimming: 2 bases; junction bases outside the gene matches: 12. There are 17 residues in the CDR3.

This clonotype turned up a few times. The rearrangement uses TRBV4-2 and TRBJ1-1; D is uncertain. The CDR3 runs 13 residues. The V end lost 3 bases, the J end lost 0 bases, and 5 bases lay between the germline ends. Germline V gene sequence: CDR1 LGHNA, CDR2 YNFKEQ. In DNA, the CDR3 is TGTGCCAGCAGCCAGGTGATGAACACTGAAGCTTTCTTT. It yields the protein CASSQVMNTEAFF.

This clonotype was picked up many times. The chain has TRBV7-3 and TRBJ2-3; 9 nucleotides align to TRBD1. Germline loops: CDR1 SGHTA, CDR2 FQGTGA. V shed 4 bases and J 4 bases; nucleotides not matched to a gene: 15. CDR3 length equals 18 residues. The CDR3 DNA reads TGTGCCAGCAGCTCCGTCGAGACCGGGACAGGGTCGCCAGATACGCAGTATTTT. This translates into CASSSVETGTGSPDTQYF.

This clonotype was recorded a few times. The chain employs TRBV19 and TRBJ2-1, with TRBD2 identical over 7 bases. This CDR3 region has 15 residues. Germline V gene sequence: CDR1 LNHDA, CDR2 SQIVND (reference sequence). V shed 3 bases, J shed 7 bases, and the junction held 9 bases outside the gene matches. The CDR3 nucleotides read TGTGCCAGTAGTATGGGGCAGGGAGGGGTGAATGAGCAGTTCTTC. It codes for CASSMGQGGVNEQFF.

This clonotype has only a few counts. The chain couples TRBV6-5 to TRBJ1-1, with D possibly matching TRBD1 (6 bases). The V gene lost 4 bases and the J gene lost 11 bases, with 17 bases spanning the gap. Germline loops: CDR1 MNHEY, CDR2 SVGAGI. The CDR3 is 13 residues long. The CDR3 loop is CASSLQGTRWAFF. The CDR3 DNA sequence: TGTGCCAGCAGTTTACAGGGTACTCGATGGGCTTTCTTT.

This clonotype has at least ten counts. The V call is TRBV5-1, the J call TRBJ2-2; a weak D match, TRBD1 (6 bases). This CDR3 has 15 amino acids. Germline values: CDR1 SGHRS, CDR2 YFSETQ. Trimming shortened V by 3 bases and J by 4 bases, and 13 bases separated the two germline ends. CDR3 DNA sequence: TGCGCCAGCAGCTATAACAGGGTCGCCACCGGGGAGCTGTTTTTT. Translation: CASSYNRVATGELFF.

A word on this clonotype: A read error may explain this, as a much larger clone is one base away. V usage is TRBV7-9 and J usage is TRBJ1-1; a possible D gene is TRBD1 (6 bases). Looked up from germline, CDR1 is SEHNR and CDR2 is FQNEAQ (reference sequence). The V gene lost 8 bases and the J gene lost 7 bases, with 11 bases spanning the gap. The CDR3 spans 11 residues. This CDR3 reads CASGRTVEAFF. The CDR3 DNA reads as TGTGCCAGCGGAAGGACAGTTGAAGCTTTCTTT.